The 5 T cell receptor beta chains below were found in one sample sequenced in a study of blood T cell repertoires in COVID-19. Using immunoSEQ multiplex PCR, the repertoire was profiled, and TCRdb retains in-frame clones only, with some absent. The data contain about 310,000 clones, around 87% of them singletons. The sample consisted of peripheral blood. Source of these receptors: a woman between 40 and 55 years old with COVID-19, enrolled during active disease.

The chain employs TRBV5-1 and TRBJ1-3; D uncertain. The CDR3 extends over 17 amino acids. Germline lookup yields CDR1 SGHRS and CDR2 YFSETQ. V was trimmed by 1 base and J by 0 bases, leaving 14 bases between them. CDR3 in amino acids: CASSLLQPGNSGNTIYF. The CDR3 DNA is TGCGCCAGCAGCTTGTTACAGCCGGGAAACTCTGGAAACACCATATATTTT. Full variable domain (rest looked up from reference TRBV5-1 and TRBJ1-3): KAGVTQTPRYLIKTRGQQVTLSCSPISGHRSVSWYQQTPGQGLQFLFEYFSETQRNKGNFPGRFSGRQFSNSRSEMNVSTLELGDSALYLCASSLLQPGNSGNTIYFGEGSWLTVV.

The chain combines TRBV2 with TRBJ2-5; D is possibly TRBD2 (6 bases). The CDR3 runs 12 residues. Germline CDR1 reads SNHLY; CDR2 reads FYNNEI. V shed 8 bases and J shed 5 bases, with 12 bases lying between them. CDR3 coding DNA: TGTGCCAGCGGGCCTAGCGAGGAGACCCAGTACTTC. This sequence encodes CASGPSEETQYF.

The table lists this clone with a few counts. This chain joins TRBV6-6 and TRBJ1-1; D call uncertain. This CDR3 has 14 amino acids. The V gene lost 7 bases and the J gene lost 0 bases, with 12 bases spanning the gap. Germline V CDR1 and CDR2: MNHNY, SVGAGI (reference sequence). The CDR3 sequence is CASNEQQLNTEAFF. The DNA for the CDR3 is TGTGCCAGCAATGAACAGCAGTTGAACACTGAAGCTTTCTTT.

The chain employs TRBV7-9 and TRBJ2-2; 8 positions agree with TRBD2. In germline, CDR1 is SEHNR, CDR2 FQNEAQ (reference sequence). CDR3 length: 16 amino acids. V lost 2 bases to trimming and J lost 5 bases; unmatched junction nucleotides: 7. CDR3 protein: CASSLRRGADTGELFF. The CDR3 nucleotides are TGTGCCAGCAGCTTACGGCGGGGGGCGGATACCGGGGAGCTGTTTTTT. Full variable domain (rest looked up from reference TRBV7-9 and TRBJ2-2): DTGVSQNPRHKITKRGQNVTFRCDPISEHNRLYWYRQTLGQGPEFLTYFQNEAQLEKSRLLSDRFSAERPKGSFSTLEIQRTEQGDSAMYLCASSLRRGADTGELFFGEGSRLTVL.

The chain carries TRBV14 and TRBJ2-1; 9 nucleotides line up with TRBD1. Germline loops: CDR1 SGHDN, CDR2 FVKESK. The CDR3 consists of 15 residues. V trimming: 2 bases; J trimming: 6 bases; junction bases outside the gene matches: 5. In nucleotides, the CDR3 is TGTGCCAGCAGCCAAACAGGGGGCTCCGGCAATGAGCAGTTCTTC. As protein: CASSQTGGSGNEQFF. Supplemented by reference TRBV14 and TRBJ2-1, the full variable domain reads EAGVTQFPSHSVIEKGQTVTLRCDPISGHDNLYWYRRVMGKEIKFLLHFVKESKQDESGMPNNRFLAERTGGTYSTLKVQPAELEDSGVYFCASSQTGGSGNEQFFGPGTRLTVL.